Listed below are T cell receptor beta chains from one sample, sequenced in a study of glioma-infiltrating T cells after dendritic cell vaccination. The repertoire was sequenced with immunoSEQ multiplex PCR; TCRdb's copy has only in-frame clones and lacks some. The sample holds under 70,000 clones; approximately 78% are singletons and the top ten take more than 8%. Source: blood, taken before dendritic cell vaccination. Every receptor here comes from a human donor with glioblastoma. Both conserved end residues are part of each CDR3. The D gene is left open where the match is weak.

J	D	V	CDR3
TRBJ1-4	TRBD1	TRBV4-2	CASSQDRGFTEKLFF
TRBJ1-2	-	TRBV18	CASSPDGTYGYTF
TRBJ2-7	-	TRBV7-9	CASSQAGGHEQYF
TRBJ2-3	TRBD2	TRBV5-6	CASSLIWRTRLTDTQYF
TRBJ2-3	-	TRBV5-4	CASSLTEHPSTDTQYF
TRBJ2-1	-	TRBV7-2	CASSLAWAGLQFF
TRBJ1-1	TRBD1	TRBV7-6	CASSVGQRTEAFF
TRBJ2-7	TRBD2	TRBV5-1	CASSLASGFYEQYF
TRBJ2-7	TRBD2	TRBV2	CASSGGRAYEQYF
TRBJ2-7	TRBD2	TRBV7-2	CASSALAGGHGEQYF
TRBJ2-2	TRBD1	TRBV7-8	CASSPGQGAWELFF
TRBJ2-3	-	TRBV9	CASSVATSGTDTQYF
TRBJ1-6	-	TRBV4-1	CASSPSGHRLSVLPLHF
TRBJ2-7	TRBD1	TRBV11-3	CASSPYGQGKNEQYF
TRBJ1-3	-	TRBV11-3	CASSLGGALTSGNTIYF
TRBJ2-2	TRBD1	TRBV5-1	CASSRGQGLTGELFF
TRBJ1-5	TRBD1	TRBV7-9	CASRSTGNQPQHF
TRBJ1-2	-	TRBV25-1	CASSGPGVGYTF
TRBJ1-3	-	TRBV28	CASSPWSAGNTIYF